This TCR beta chain appears in the sequencing data of a study of shared clonotypes between healthy human individuals. V dropped 0 bases and J dropped 4; count of bases not matched to a gene: 3. The CDR3 is 15 amino acids. Germline CDR1 reads SGHTA; CDR2 reads FQGTGA. Study-level points and caveats: The authors sampled blood alone, and tissue repertoires likely differ. Donors were few, which limited the genetic and exposure-history diversity represented.

Method: immunoSEQ multiplex PCR; TCRdb's copy keeps in-frame clones and lacks some. Among about 490,000 clones listed, 79% were seen once. Recent vaccinations or acute infections were absent in the healthy HIV-negative adult donors. With respect to this clone: The antigen remains unidentified.

Source material: PBMCs. The TCR comes from a woman in her thirties or forties in good health. Some clones in this sample may be carry-over from other donors' samples. V is TRBV7-3 and J is TRBJ2-7; TRBD2 matches 10 bases. The CDR3 nucleotides read TGTGCCAGCAGCTTAACGACTAGCGGGCTATACGAGCAGTACTTC. Amino acid sequence: CASSLTTSGLYEQYF. Combining the CDR3 with reference TRBV7-3 and TRBJ2-7 gives the whole variable domain GAGVSQTPSNKVTEKGKYVELRCDPISGHTALYWYRQSLGQGPEFLIYFQGTGAADDSGLPNDRFFAVRPEGSVSTLKIQRTERGDSAVYLCASSLTTSGLYEQYFGPGTRLTVT.